The 27 T cell receptor beta chains reported below all come from one sample, sequenced in a study of blood T cells in healthy people across ages. Next came a second PCR, run for about 6 to 12 cycles, which used a sample-barcoded 5' primer along with a J-beta primer mix. TCRdb reprocessed the 5' RACE reads via MiXCR and lists one record per CDR3 protein. This sample has 730,000 or so distinct CDR3 sequences, with approximately 39% found just once. Sequenced: blood. The receptors here all came from a woman in her fifties or sixties in good health.

This chain links TRBV20-1 with TRBJ1-2; the D is unclear. V shed 5 bases and J shed 6 bases, with 13 bases lying between them. The CDR3 is 12 amino acids. Per germline, CDR1 DFQATT and CDR2 SNEGSKA (reference sequence). In DNA form, the CDR3 reads TGCAGTGCTGGGCGGGGATCGGATGGCTACACCTTC. This gives the protein CSAGRGSDGYTF.

CDR3 protein: CASSSTGLRDTQYF. The DNA for the CDR3 is TGTGCCAGCAGTTCCACAGGGTTGAGAGATACGCAGTATTTT. J is TRBJ2-3 and V is TRBV12-3 or TRBV12-4; D may be TRBD1 (6 bases). The CDR3 runs 14 residues. Deletions cut 4 bases from V and 5 bases from J, with 13 bases between.

A few counts support this clonotype. The J gene is TRBJ1-6, the V gene TRBV7-2; D remains ambiguous. Germline CDR1 SGHTA, CDR2 FQGNSA. Trimming removed 0 bases at V and 7 bases at J, with 10 bases between. CDR3 size: 15 residues. The DNA of the CDR3 is TGTGCCAGCAGCTTAGCGCTAGGGTTAAATTCACCCCTCCACTTT. This encodes CASSLALGLNSPLHF.

V usage is TRBV4-1 and J usage is TRBJ1-1, with D possibly matching TRBD1 (5 bases). The V end was cut by 3 bases, the J end by 0 bases, with 8 bases between. This CDR3 region has 14 residues. Germline V gene lookup returns CDR1 MGHRA and CDR2 YSYEKL. The CDR3 region is CASSQGPLNTEAFF. The CDR3 DNA reads TGCGCCAGCAGCCAGGGACCGTTGAACACTGAAGCTTTCTTT.

The chain uses TRBV30 and TRBJ1-5; maybe TRBD1 (5 bases). Trimming shortened V by 7 bases and J by 4 bases, and 20 bases separated the two germline ends. The CDR3 has 15 residues. Germline loops: CDR1 GTSNPN, CDR2 SVGIG (reference sequence). CDR3 loop: CASDSLRGVNQPQHF. The CDR3 bases are TGTGCCTCAGACAGCCTGCGCGGAGTGAATCAGCCCCAGCATTTT.

This chain connects TRBV7-2 to TRBJ1-1; D gene unclear. Trimming left V 5 bases short and J 5 bases short, with 12 bases between. The CDR3 has 13 amino acids. Germline CDR1 is SGHTA and CDR2 is FQGNSA. The CDR3 here is CASSVGLRTEAFF. The DNA of the CDR3 is TGTGCCAGCAGCGTAGGTCTGAGGACTGAAGCTTTCTTT.

The gene calls are TRBV3-1 and TRBJ2-5; a weak D match, TRBD2 (5 bases). Germline values: CDR1 LGHDT, CDR2 YNNKEL (reference sequence). This CDR3 region has 15 residues. The V and J ends lost 0 bases and 5 bases respectively, with 13 bases between them. In DNA form, the CDR3 reads TGTGCCAGCAGCCAAGATCTAACGGCTAGCGAGACCCAGTACTTC. Translated: CASSQDLTASETQYF.

About this clonotype: This may be a read error, as it is one base from a much larger clone. The chain is built from TRBV12-3 or TRBV12-4 and TRBJ2-7; D is perhaps TRBD1 (7 bases). Trimming took 5 bases from V and 8 from J, leaving 16 bases between them. This CDR3 region has 13 residues. The CDR3 spells CASSVRQGGKQYF. The CDR3 DNA follows: TGTGCCAGCAGTGTACGACAGGGAGGCAAGCAGTACTTC.

This chain connects TRBV5-6 to TRBJ2-5; 10 nucleotides align to TRBD1. Per the germline V gene, CDR1 is SGHDT and CDR2 is YYEEEE. Losses at the gene ends were 4 bases for V and 13 bases for J; bases not matched to a gene: 13. There are 14 residues in the CDR3. In DNA, the CDR3 is TGTGCCAGCAGCAAAGACAGGGGGCAGGCACTGCGGTACTTC. Protein sequence: CASSKDRGQALRYF.

V is TRBV3-1 and J is TRBJ1-1; D call uncertain. Germline V CDR1 and CDR2: LGHDT, YNNKEL (reference sequence). Trimming removed 6 bases at V and 5 bases at J, with 13 bases between. The CDR3 sequence is 13 residues long. The DNA for the CDR3 is TGTGCCAGCAGTCCTGGGAGTAGGACTGAAGCTTTCTTT. Its translation is CASSPGSRTEAFF.

This chain joins TRBV11-1 and TRBJ1-2; the D is unclear. Germline CDR1 SGHAT, CDR2 FQDESV (reference sequence). CDR3 length: 15 amino acids. With 5 bases removed from V and 1 base from J, the gap between germline ends came to 14 bases. The CDR3 region is CASSPMVGNNYGYTF. CDR3 DNA: TGTGCCAGCAGCCCCATGGTGGGGAATAACTATGGCTACACCTTC.

This clonotype occurred a few times. The chain combines TRBV7-8 with TRBJ2-1, with 7 bases lining up with TRBD2. Germline CDR1 SGHVS, CDR2 FQNEAQ. Losses at the gene ends were 1 base for V and 5 bases for J; bases not matched to a gene: 5. The CDR3 has 15 amino acids. The CDR3 sequence is CASSLEAGNHNEQFF. The CDR3 DNA follows: TGTGCCAGCAGCTTAGAAGCGGGAAACCACAATGAGCAGTTCTTC.

The CDR3 region has the DNA TGTGCCAGCAGTTCCCCGCTAGCGGCTGAGCAGTTCTTC. Its protein is CASSSPLAAEQFF. The rearrangement joins TRBV6-5 to TRBJ2-1; TRBD2 matches 7 bases. Per the germline V gene, CDR1 is MNHEY and CDR2 is SVGAGI. The CDR3 runs to 13 residues. Trimming cost V 4 bases and J 9 bases; bases outside gene matches: 6.

This clonotype was detected a few times. This chain uses TRBV11-2 with TRBJ2-7; 7 bases are a match to TRBD2. Germline V CDR1 and CDR2: SGHAT, FQNNGV. The ends lost 5 bases at V and 0 bases at J; junction bases unmatched: 4. This CDR3 comprises 14 residues. CDR3: CASSGGGISYEQYF. CDR3 nucleotide sequence: TGTGCCAGCAGCGGGGGGGGAATCTCCTACGAGCAGTACTTC. The whole variable domain, remainder taken from reference TRBV11-2 and TRBJ2-7, is EAGVAQSPRYKIIEKRQSVAFWCNPISGHATLYWYQQILGQGPKLLIQFQNNGVVDDSQLPKDRFSAERLKGVDSTLKIQPAKLEDSAVYLCASSGGGISYEQYFGPGTRLTVT.

The sample holds a few counts of this clonotype. J is TRBJ1-5 and V is TRBV6-6, with TRBD1 matching 9 bases. CDR3 length equals 15 residues. V dropped 3 bases and J dropped 5; count of bases not matched to a gene: 5. Germline assignment: CDR1 MNHNY and CDR2 SVGAGI (reference sequence). This CDR3 is CASSYRDREHQPQHF. CDR3 DNA: TGTGCCAGCAGTTATAGGGACAGGGAACATCAGCCCCAGCATTTT.

This clonotype was observed a handful of times. The rearrangement joins TRBV5-6 to TRBJ2-1, with 9 bases fitting TRBD2. V dropped 3 bases and J dropped 9; count of bases not matched to a gene: 7. This CDR3 comprises 14 residues. CDR1 and CDR2 (germline): SGHDT, YYEEEE. The chain's CDR3 is CASSSPRGGSEQFF. The CDR3 coding sequence is TGTGCCAGCAGCTCCCCGCGGGGGGGCTCTGAGCAGTTCTTC.

This clonotype came up a few times. A much larger clone lies a single base off, so this may be a read error. The chain recombines TRBV10-3 with TRBJ2-5; unclear D gene. CDR1 and CDR2 from the germline V gene are ENHRY and SYGVKD. The CDR3 is made up of 14 amino acids. CDR3 residues: CATSVDTLQETQYF. The CDR3 coding sequence is TGTGCGACCTCAGTGGATACACTCCAAGAGACCCAGTACTTC.

This clonotype was detected only a few times. This chain links TRBV3-1 with TRBJ1-1; TRBD1 agrees at 8 bases. Germline trimming cut 4 bases from V and 5 bases from J; bases unmatched to any gene: 9. The CDR3 is made up of 15 amino acids. From germline, CDR1 is LGHDT and CDR2 YNNKEL (reference sequence). Here the CDR3 DNA reads TGTGCCAGCAGCCGGGCAGGGGGCTCGATTACTGAAGCTTTCTTT. As protein: CASSRAGGSITEAFF. The full variable domain, with the rest looked up from reference TRBV3-1 and TRBJ1-1, is DTAVSQTPKYLVTQMGNDKSIKCEQNLGHDTMYWYKQDSKKFLKIMFSYNNKELIINETVPNRFSPKSPDKAHLNLHINSLELGDSAVYFCASSRAGGSITEAFFGQGTRLTVV.

The chain uses TRBV7-3 and TRBJ2-1; 8 positions agree with TRBD2. J was trimmed by 7 bases and V by 5 bases; bases with no gene match: 10. Germline V gene lookup returns CDR1 SGHTA and CDR2 FQGTGA. The CDR3 runs to 15 residues. CDR3 coding DNA: TGTGCCAGCAGCACCATAGCGGGGCTTGTGAATGAGCAGTTCTTC. This codes for CASSTIAGLVNEQFF.

As concerns this clonotype: One end of the junction is discordant with germline, which a read error may explain. The chain is built from TRBV24-1 and TRBJ2-3; 7 bases align to TRBD2. Germline values: CDR1 KGHDR, CDR2 SFDVKD. The CDR3 covers 13 residues. Written as DNA, the CDR3 is TGTGTCACCAGTAAACTAGCGACAGATACGCAGTATTTT. Residues: CVTSKLATDTQYF.

There are many counts of this clonotype. The chain recombines TRBV6-1 with TRBJ1-1; D is ambiguous. Per the germline V gene, CDR1 is MNHNS and CDR2 is SASEGT. CDR3 length: 11 residues. Deletions cut 7 bases from V and 3 bases from J, with 6 bases between. The CDR3 DNA reads TGTGCCAGCATAGGTGACACTGAAGCTTTCTTT. Its translation is CASIGDTEAFF.

Worth noting for this clonotype: A much larger clone is a single base away; this may be a read error. As DNA, the CDR3 is TGTGCCATCAGTGAGGATATGGCTAGCGGGAGCTTGACCCAGTTCTTC. Protein: CAISEDMASGSLTQFF. The chain recombines TRBV10-3 with TRBJ2-1; 10 nucleotides match TRBD2. Germline assignment: CDR1 ENHRY and CDR2 SYGVKD. After removal of 2 bases from V and 13 bases from J, the junction contained 14 bases not matched to a gene. This CDR3 is 16 amino acids long.

This clonotype has more than one count but fewer than ten. CDR3 DNA sequence: TGTGCCAGCCCCAACGGGGGTCTCCCAGATACGCAGTATTTT. Amino acid sequence: CASPNGGLPDTQYF. This chain joins TRBV7-2 and TRBJ2-3; D possibly corresponds to TRBD2 (6 bases). Germline CDR1 reads SGHTA; CDR2 reads FQGNSA. The CDR3 loop spans 14 amino acids. V shed 8 bases and J shed 4 bases, with 16 bases lying between them.

This chain links TRBV10-3 with TRBJ2-2, with D uncertain. Per germline, CDR1 ENHRY and CDR2 SYGVKD. Trimming removed 6 bases at V and 2 bases at J, with 7 bases between. The CDR3 extends over 13 amino acids. CDR3 protein: CAIRDINTGELFF. The CDR3, as DNA: TGTGCCATCAGAGATATCAACACCGGGGAGCTGTTTTTT.

This clonotype appeared a few times. This chain connects TRBV27 to TRBJ2-3; 8 nucleotides line up with TRBD1. V gave up 8 bases and J gave up 2 bases; unmatched junction bases: 9. Germline CDR1 MNHEY, CDR2 SMNVEV (reference sequence). This CDR3 is built from 15 residues. In DNA, the CDR3 is TGTGCCAGCCGTGACCGGGACAGGCTCACAGATACGCAGTATTTT. Its protein product is CASRDRDRLTDTQYF.

The chain couples TRBV7-2 to TRBJ2-1; possibly TRBD1 for D (6 bases). Trimming stripped 3 bases from V and 8 bases from J, with 14 bases between. Looked up from germline, CDR1 is SGHTA and CDR2 is FQGNSA. There are 14 residues in the CDR3. The CDR3 DNA is TGTGCCAGCAGCTTCACAGGGATGGGGGATGAGCAGTTCTTC. This gives the protein CASSFTGMGDEQFF.

This clonotype turned up a few times. The CDR3 sequence: CASSRQSPYNEQFF. The CDR3 DNA reads TGTGCCAGCAGTAGACAGAGTCCCTACAATGAGCAGTTCTTC. The chain combines TRBV6-5 with TRBJ2-1; maybe TRBD1 (5 bases). Trimming cost V 5 bases and J 2 bases, with 10 bases left between them. The V gene's germline CDR1 is MNHEY and CDR2 SVGAGI. The CDR3 contains 14 residues.